This T cell receptor beta chain was sequenced during a study of blood T cell repertoires in COVID-19. Measured with immunoSEQ multiplex PCR; TCRdb has only the in-frame clones, and not every one. This table holds more than 300,000 clones, more than 75% found once. Unmatched junction bases numbered 9, after V lost 5 bases and J lost 3 bases. The CDR3 sequence is 16 residues long. Per germline, CDR1 LNHDA and CDR2 SQIVND (reference sequence). The TCR was taken from a woman in her late teens or twenties who had recovered from COVID-19. The sample consisted of PBMCs or T cells enriched from blood (not recorded which). V usage is TRBV19 and J usage is TRBJ2-7; 11 bases line up with TRBD1. CDR3 in DNA: TGTGCCAGTAGTCCTCAGGGGGACAGGGGGGGCTACGAGCAGTACTTC. Protein product: CASSPQGDRGGYEQYF.